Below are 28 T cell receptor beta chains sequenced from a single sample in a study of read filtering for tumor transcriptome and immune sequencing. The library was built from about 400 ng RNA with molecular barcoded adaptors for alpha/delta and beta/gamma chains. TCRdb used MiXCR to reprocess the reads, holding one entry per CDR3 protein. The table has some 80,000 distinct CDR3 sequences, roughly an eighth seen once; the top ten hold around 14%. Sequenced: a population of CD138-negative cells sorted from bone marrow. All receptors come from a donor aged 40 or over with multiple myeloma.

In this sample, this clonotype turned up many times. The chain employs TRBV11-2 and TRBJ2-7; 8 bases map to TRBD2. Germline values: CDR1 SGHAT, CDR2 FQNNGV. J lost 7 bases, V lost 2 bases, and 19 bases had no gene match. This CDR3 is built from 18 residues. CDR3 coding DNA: TGTGCCAGCAGCTTATATCGGCCGCTAGCGGGTGCCCCGGAGGAGCAGTACTTC. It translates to CASSLYRPLAGAPEEQYF.

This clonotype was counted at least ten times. For the CDR3, the DNA is TGTGCCAGCAGCTCTTTAGCGGGAATGGGGAATGAGCAGTTCTTC. Its translation is CASSSLAGMGNEQFF. This chain uses TRBV11-2 with TRBJ2-1, with 8 bases matching TRBD2. The CDR3 length is 15 residues. Germline lookup yields CDR1 SGHAT and CDR2 FQNNGV. After removal of 4 bases from V and 7 bases from J, the junction contained 9 bases not matched to a gene.

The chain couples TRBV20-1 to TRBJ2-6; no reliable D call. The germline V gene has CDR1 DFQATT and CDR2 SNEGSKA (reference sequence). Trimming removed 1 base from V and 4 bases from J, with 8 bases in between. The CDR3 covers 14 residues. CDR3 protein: CSARGTEGANVLTF. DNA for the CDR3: TGCAGTGCTAGAGGTACGGAAGGGGCCAACGTCCTGACTTTC.

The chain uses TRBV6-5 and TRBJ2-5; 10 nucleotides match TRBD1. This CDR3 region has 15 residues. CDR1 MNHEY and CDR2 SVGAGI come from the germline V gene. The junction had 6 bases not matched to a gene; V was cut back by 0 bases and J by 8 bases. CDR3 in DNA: TGTGCCAGCAGTTACTCGACAGGGGGCGAGTCTACCCAGTACTTC. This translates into CASSYSTGGESTQYF.

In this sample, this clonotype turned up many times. The CDR3 nucleotides are TGTGCCAGCTACCTAGAACAGATGAACACTGAAGCTTTCTTT. Amino acid sequence: CASYLEQMNTEAFF. This rearrangement joins TRBV2 to TRBJ1-1; D unresolved. The CDR3 has 14 amino acids. V shed 8 bases and J shed 0 bases, with 13 bases lying between them. CDR1 and CDR2 from the germline V gene are SNHLY and FYNNEI.

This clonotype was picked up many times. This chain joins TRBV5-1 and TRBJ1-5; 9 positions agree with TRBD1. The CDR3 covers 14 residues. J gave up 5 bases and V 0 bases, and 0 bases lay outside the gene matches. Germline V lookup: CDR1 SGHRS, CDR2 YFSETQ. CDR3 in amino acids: CASSLGDRDQPQHF. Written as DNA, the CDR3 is TGCGCCAGCAGCTTGGGGGACAGGGATCAGCCCCAGCATTTT. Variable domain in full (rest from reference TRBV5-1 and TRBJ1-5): KAGVTQTPRYLIKTRGQQVTLSCSPISGHRSVSWYQQTPGQGLQFLFEYFSETQRNKGNFPGRFSGRQFSNSRSEMNVSTLELGDSALYLCASSLGDRDQPQHFGDGTRLSIL.

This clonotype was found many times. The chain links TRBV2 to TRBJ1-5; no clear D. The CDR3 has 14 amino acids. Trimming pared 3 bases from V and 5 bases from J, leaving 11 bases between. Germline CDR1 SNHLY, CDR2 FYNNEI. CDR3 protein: CASSEVRRDQPQHF. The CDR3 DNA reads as TGTGCCAGCAGTGAGGTTCGGAGGGATCAGCCCCAGCATTTT.

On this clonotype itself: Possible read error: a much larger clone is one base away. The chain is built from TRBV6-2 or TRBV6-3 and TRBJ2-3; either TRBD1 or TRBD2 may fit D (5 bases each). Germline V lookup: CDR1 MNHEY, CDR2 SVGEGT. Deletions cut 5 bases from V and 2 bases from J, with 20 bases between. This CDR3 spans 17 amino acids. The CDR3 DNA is TGTGCCAGCAGTAAAGGGGCGGCTAGCAGATCCACAGATACGCAGTATTTT. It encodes CASSKGAASRSTDTQYF.

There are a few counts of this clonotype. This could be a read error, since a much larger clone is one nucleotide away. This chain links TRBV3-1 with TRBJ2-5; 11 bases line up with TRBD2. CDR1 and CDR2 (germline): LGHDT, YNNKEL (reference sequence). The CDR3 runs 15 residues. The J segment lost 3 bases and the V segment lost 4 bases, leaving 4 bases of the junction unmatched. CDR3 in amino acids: CASSPQLAGEETQYF. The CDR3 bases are TGTGCCAGCAGCCCCCAACTAGCGGGAGAAGAGACCCAGTACTTC.

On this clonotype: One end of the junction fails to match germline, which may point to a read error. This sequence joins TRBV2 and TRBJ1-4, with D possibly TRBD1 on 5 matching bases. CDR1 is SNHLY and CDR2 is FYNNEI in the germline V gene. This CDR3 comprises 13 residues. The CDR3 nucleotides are TGTGCCAGCAGCGGTGGGACTGGTGAAAGACTGTTTTTT. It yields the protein CASSGGTGERLFF.

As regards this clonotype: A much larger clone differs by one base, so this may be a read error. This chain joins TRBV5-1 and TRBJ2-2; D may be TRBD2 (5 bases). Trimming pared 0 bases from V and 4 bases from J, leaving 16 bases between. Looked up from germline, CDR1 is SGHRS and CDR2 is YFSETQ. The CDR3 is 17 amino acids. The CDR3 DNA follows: TGCGCCAGCAGCTTGGATGGACGGGGAGCCAGCACCGGGGAGCTGTTTTTT. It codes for CASSLDGRGASTGELFF.

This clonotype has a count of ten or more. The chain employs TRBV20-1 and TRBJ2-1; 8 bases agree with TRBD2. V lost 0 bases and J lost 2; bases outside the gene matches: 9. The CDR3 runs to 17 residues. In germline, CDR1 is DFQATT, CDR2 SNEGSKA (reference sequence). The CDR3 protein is CSARELGLAGPYNEQFF. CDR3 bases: TGCAGTGCTAGAGAACTAGGACTAGCAGGACCCTACAATGAGCAGTTCTTC.

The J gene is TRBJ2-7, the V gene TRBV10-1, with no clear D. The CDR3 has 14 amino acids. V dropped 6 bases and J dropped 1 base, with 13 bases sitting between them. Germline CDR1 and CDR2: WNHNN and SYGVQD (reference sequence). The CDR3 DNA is TGCGCCAGCAGAGAAAGTGACGGGTCCTACGAGCAGTACTTC. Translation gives CASRESDGSYEQYF.

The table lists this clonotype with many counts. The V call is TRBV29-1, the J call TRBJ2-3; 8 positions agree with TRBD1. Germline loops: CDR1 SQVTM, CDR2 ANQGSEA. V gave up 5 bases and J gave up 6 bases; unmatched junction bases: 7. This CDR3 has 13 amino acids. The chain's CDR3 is CSVRTGRLDTQYF. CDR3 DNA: TGCAGCGTTAGGACAGGGAGGTTGGATACGCAGTATTTT.

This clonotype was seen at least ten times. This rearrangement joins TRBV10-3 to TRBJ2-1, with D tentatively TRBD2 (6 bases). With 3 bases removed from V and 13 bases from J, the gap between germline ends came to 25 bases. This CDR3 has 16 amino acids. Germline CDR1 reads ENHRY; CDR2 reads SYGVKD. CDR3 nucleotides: TGTGCCATCAGTGAACGTGCGGGGCTAGGAACCAATGGACAGTTCTTC. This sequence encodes CAISERAGLGTNGQFF.

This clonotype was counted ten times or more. CDR3 amino acids: CASSFSTGAVTYEQYF. DNA of the CDR3: TGTGCCAGCAGCTTCTCGACAGGGGCAGTAACCTACGAGCAGTACTTC. J is TRBJ2-7 and V is TRBV16; 8 bases are a match to TRBD1. The J segment lost 2 bases and the V segment lost 5 bases, leaving 11 bases of the junction unmatched. Germline V gives CDR1 KGHSY, CDR2 FQNENV. The CDR3 is 16 residues long.

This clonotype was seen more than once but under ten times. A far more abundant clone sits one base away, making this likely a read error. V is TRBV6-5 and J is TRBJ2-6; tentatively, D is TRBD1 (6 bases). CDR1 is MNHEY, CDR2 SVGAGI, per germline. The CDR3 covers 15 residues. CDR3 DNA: TGTGCCAGCAGTTTAAGGGGGTCTGAGGCCAACGTCCTGACTTTC. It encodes CASSLRGSEANVLTF.

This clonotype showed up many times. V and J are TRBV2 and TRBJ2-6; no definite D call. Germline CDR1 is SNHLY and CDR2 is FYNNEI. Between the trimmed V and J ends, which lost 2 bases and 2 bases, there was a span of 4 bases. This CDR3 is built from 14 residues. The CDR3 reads CASSERAGANVLTF. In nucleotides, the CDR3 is TGTGCCAGCAGTGAAAGGGCTGGGGCCAACGTCCTGACTTTC.

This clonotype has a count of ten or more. CDR3 amino acids: CASRLRDSYEQYF. The CDR3 DNA follows: TGTGCCAGCAGACTAAGGGACAGCTACGAGCAGTACTTC. J is TRBJ2-7 and V is TRBV28, with 7 positions matching TRBD1. CDR1 MDHEN and CDR2 SYDVKM come from the germline V gene. J was trimmed by 3 bases and V by 6 bases; bases with no gene match: 5. This CDR3 comprises 13 residues.

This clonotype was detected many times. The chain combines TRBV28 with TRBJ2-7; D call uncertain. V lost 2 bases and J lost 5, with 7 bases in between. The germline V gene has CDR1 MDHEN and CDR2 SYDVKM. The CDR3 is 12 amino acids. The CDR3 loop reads CASSLGPHEQYF. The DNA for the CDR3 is TGTGCCAGCAGTTTAGGACCCCACGAGCAGTACTTC.

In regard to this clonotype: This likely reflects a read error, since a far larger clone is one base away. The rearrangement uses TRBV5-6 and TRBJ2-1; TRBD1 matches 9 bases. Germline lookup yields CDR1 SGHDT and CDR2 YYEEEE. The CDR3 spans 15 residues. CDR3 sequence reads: CASSNYRGRDNEQLF. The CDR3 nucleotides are TGTGCCAGCAGCAATTACAGGGGGCGGGACAATGAGCAGCTCTTC. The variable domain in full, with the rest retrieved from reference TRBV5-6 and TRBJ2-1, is DAGVTQSPTHLIKTRGQQVTLRCSPKSGHDTVSWYQQALGQGPQFIFQYYEEEERQRGNFPDRFSGHQFPNYSSELNVNALLLGDSALYLCASSNYRGRDNEQLFGPGTRLTVL.

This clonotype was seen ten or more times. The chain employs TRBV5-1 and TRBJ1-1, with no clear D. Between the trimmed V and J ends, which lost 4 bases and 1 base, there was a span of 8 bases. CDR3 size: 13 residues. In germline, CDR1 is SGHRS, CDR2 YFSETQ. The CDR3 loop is CASSVITNTEAFF. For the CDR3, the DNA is TGCGCCAGCAGCGTCATAACGAACACTGAAGCTTTCTTT.

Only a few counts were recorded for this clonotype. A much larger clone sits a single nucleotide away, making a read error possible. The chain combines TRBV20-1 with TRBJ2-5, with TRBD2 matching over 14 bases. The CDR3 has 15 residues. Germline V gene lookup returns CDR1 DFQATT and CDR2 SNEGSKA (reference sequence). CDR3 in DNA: TGCAGTGCTATCGGACTAGCGGGAGGTCAAGAGACCCGGTACTTC. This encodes CSAIGLAGGQETRYF.

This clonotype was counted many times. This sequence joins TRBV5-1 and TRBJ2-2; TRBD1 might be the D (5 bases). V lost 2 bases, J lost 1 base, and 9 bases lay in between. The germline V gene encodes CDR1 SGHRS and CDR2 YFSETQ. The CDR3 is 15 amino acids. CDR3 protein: CASSFNRLNTGELFF. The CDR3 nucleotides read TGCGCCAGCAGCTTTAACAGGTTGAACACCGGGGAGCTGTTTTTT.

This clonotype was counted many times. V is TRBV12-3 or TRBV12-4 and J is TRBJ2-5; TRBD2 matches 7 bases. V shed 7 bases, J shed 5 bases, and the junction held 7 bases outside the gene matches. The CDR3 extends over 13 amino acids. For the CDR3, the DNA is TGTGCCAGCACCACCGGGAGGTGGGAGACCCAGTACTTC. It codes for CASTTGRWETQYF.

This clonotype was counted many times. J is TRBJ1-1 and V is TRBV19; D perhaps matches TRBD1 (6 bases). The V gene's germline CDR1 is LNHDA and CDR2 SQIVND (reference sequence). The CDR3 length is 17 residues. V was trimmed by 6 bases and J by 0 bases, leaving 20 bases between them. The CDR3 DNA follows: TGTGCCAGTAGACATAAAACGGGACAACAGATGAACACTGAAGCTTTCTTT. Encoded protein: CASRHKTGQQMNTEAFF.

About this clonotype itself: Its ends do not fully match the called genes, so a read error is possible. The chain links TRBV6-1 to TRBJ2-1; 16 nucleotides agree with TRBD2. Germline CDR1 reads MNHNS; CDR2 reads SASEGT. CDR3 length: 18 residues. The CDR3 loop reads CASSAGTSGGGLYKEQFF. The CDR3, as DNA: TGTGCCAGCAGTGCCGGGACTAGCGGGGGGGGTTTGTACAAGGAGCAGTTCTTC.

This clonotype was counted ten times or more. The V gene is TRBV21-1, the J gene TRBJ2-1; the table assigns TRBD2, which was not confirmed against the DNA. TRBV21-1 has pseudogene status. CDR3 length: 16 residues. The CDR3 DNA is TGTGCCAGCAGCAAGATACGGACTAGCGGGAGCAATGAGCAGTTCTTC. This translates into CASSKIRTSGSNEQFF.